This T cell receptor (beta chain) originates from a study of T cell clonotyping in hematopoietic cell transplantation. The overall study: Pretransplant recipient samples were taken after cytoreduction. Overall study results and limits: Graft donor and pretransplant recipient Inverse Simpson Index values predicted broader posttransplant TCR diversity.

The V end was cut by 0 bases, the J end by 0 bases, with 12 bases between. This CDR3 is 17 amino acids long. CDR1 MGHRA and CDR2 YSYEKL come from the germline V gene. Generated by immunoSEQ multiplex PCR, the TCRdb table keeps only in-frame clones and is missing some. Seen here are 20,000 to 30,000 clones, about 79% observed once, and the top ten hold about 24%. Time point specified: recipient sample about 28 days before transplant, after cytoreduction. Of note for this clone: The target antigen is unknown.

The chain links TRBV4-1 to TRBJ1-5, with D uncertain. Sample: peripheral blood mononuclear cells, taken before stem cell transplant. The receptor was isolated from a woman aged 55-69 years with acute myeloid leukemia. Some clones in this sample may be carry-over from other donors' samples. The CDR3 sequence is CASSQERADYSNQPQHF. Here the CDR3 DNA reads TGCGCCAGCAGCCAAGAGAGGGCGGACTATAGCAATCAGCCCCAGCATTTT.